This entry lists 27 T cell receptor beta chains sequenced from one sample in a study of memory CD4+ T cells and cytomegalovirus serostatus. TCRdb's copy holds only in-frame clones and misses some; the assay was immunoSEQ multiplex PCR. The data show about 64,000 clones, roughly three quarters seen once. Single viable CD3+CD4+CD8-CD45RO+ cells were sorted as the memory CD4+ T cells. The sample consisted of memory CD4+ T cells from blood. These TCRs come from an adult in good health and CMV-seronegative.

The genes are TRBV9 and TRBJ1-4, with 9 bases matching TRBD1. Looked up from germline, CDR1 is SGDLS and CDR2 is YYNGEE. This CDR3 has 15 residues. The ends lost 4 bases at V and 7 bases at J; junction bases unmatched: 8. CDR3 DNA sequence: TGTGCCAGCAGCCCACAGGGGGCCGAGGGTGAAAAACTGTTTTTT. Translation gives CASSPQGAEGEKLFF.

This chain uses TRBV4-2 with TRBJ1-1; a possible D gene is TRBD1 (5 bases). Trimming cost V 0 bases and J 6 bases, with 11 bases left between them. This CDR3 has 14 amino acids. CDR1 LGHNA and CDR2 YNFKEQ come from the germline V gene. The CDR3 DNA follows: TGTGCCAGCAGCCAAGATTGGGGGATCTCTGAAGCTTTCTTT. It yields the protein CASSQDWGISEAFF.

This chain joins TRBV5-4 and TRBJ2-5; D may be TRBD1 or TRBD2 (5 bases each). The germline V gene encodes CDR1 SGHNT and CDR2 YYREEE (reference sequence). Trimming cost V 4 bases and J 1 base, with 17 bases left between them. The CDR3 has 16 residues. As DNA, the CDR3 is TGTGCCAGCAGCCCTCCCAACCGGGACGCCCAAGAGACCCAGTACTTC. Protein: CASSPPNRDAQETQYF.

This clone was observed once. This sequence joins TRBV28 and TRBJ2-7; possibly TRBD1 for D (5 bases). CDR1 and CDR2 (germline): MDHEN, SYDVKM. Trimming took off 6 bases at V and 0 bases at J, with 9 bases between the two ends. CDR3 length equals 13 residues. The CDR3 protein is CASRWTHSYEQYF. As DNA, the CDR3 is TGTGCCAGCAGATGGACACACTCCTACGAGCAGTACTTC.

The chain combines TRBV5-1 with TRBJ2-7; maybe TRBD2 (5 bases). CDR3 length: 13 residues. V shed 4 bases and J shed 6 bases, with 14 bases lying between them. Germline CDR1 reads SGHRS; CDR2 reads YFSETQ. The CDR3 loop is CASSHGAASEQYF. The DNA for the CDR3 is TGCGCCAGCAGCCACGGAGCGGCCTCCGAGCAGTACTTC.

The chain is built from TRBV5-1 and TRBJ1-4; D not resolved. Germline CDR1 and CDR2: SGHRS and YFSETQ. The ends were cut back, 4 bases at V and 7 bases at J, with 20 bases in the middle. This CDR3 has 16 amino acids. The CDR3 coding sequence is TGCGCCAGCAGCCCCTCCTTCTTGGGTTCGGGTGAAAAACTGTTTTTT. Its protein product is CASSPSFLGSGEKLFF.

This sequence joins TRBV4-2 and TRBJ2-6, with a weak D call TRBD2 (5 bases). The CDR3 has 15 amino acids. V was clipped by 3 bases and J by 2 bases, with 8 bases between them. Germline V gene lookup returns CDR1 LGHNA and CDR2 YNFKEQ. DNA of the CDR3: TGTGCCAGCAGCCACATCGGGGCTGGGGCCAACGTCCTGACTTTC. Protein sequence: CASSHIGAGANVLTF.

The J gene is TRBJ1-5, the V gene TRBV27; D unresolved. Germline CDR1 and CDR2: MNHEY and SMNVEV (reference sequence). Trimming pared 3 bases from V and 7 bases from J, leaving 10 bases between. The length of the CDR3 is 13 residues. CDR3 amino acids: CASSFGRGQPQHF. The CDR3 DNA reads TGTGCCAGCAGTTTCGGCAGAGGGCAGCCCCAGCATTTT.

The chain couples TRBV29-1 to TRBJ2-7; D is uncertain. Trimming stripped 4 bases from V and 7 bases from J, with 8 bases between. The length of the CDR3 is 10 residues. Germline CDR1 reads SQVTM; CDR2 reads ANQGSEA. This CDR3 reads CSVGMGEQYF. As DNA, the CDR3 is TGCAGCGTTGGAATGGGGGAGCAGTACTTC.

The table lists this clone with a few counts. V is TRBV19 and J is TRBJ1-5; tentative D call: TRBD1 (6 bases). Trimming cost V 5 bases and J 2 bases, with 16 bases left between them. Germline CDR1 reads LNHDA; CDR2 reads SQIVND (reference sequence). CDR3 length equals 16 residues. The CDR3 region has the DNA TGTGCCAGTAGTTCGAGACAGGAGGCCCGCAATCAGCCCCAGCATTTT. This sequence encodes CASSSRQEARNQPQHF.

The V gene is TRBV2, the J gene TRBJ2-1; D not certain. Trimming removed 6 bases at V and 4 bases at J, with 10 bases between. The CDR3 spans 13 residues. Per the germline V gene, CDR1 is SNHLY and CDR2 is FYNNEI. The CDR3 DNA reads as TGTGCCAGCAGCGTGGACCGTTACAATGAGCAGTTCTTC. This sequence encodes CASSVDRYNEQFF.

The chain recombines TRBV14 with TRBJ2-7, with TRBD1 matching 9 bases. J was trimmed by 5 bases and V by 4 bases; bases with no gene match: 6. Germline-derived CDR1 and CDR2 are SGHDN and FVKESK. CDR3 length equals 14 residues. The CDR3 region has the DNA TGTGCCAGCAGCCCCCGGGACAGGGTACACGAGCAGTACTTC. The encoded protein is CASSPRDRVHEQYF.

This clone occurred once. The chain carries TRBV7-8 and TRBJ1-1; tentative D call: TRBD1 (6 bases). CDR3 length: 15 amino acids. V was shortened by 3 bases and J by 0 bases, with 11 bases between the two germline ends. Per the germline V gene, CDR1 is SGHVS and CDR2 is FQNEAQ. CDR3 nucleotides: TGTGCCAGCAGCTTCGGACAGTTCATGAACACTGAAGCTTTCTTT. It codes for CASSFGQFMNTEAFF.

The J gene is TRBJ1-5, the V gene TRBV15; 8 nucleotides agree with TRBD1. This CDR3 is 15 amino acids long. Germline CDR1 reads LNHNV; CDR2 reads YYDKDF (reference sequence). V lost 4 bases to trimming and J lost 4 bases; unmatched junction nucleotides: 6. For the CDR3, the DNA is TGTGCCACCAGCACCGGACAGGGTAGGAATCAGCCCCAGCATTTT. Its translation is CATSTGQGRNQPQHF.

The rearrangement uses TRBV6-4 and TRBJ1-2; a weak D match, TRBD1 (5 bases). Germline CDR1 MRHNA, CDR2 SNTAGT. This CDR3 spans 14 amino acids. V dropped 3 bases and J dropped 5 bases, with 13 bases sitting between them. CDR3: CASSEGQGGYGYTF. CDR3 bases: TGTGCCAGCAGTGAAGGGCAGGGCGGGTATGGCTACACCTTC.

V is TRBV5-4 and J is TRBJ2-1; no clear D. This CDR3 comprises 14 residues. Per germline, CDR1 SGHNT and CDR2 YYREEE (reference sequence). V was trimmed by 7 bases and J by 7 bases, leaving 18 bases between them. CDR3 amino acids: CASSAARFGNEQFF. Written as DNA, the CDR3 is TGTGCCAGCTCCGCGGCTCGTTTTGGAAATGAGCAGTTCTTC. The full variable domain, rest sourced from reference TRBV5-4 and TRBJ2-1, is ETGVTQSPTHLIKTRGQQVTLRCSSQSGHNTVSWYQQALGQGPQFIFQYYREEENGRGNFPPRFSGLQFPNYSSELNVNALELDDSALYLCASSAARFGNEQFFGPGTRLTVL.

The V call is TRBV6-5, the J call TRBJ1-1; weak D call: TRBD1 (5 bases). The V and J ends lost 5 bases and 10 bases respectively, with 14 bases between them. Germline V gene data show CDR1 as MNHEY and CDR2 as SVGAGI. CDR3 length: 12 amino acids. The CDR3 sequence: CASSHGTLLAFF. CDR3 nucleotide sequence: TGTGCCAGCAGTCACGGGACTCTTCTAGCTTTCTTT.

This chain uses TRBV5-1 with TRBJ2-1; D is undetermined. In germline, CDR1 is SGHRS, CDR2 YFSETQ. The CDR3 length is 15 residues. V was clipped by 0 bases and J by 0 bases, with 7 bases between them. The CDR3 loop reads CASSLEPSSYNEQFF. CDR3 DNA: TGCGCCAGCAGCTTGGAGCCGAGCTCCTACAATGAGCAGTTCTTC. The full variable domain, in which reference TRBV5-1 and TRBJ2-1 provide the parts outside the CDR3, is KAGVTQTPRYLIKTRGQQVTLSCSPISGHRSVSWYQQTPGQGLQFLFEYFSETQRNKGNFPGRFSGRQFSNSRSEMNVSTLELGDSALYLCASSLEPSSYNEQFFGPGTRLTVL.

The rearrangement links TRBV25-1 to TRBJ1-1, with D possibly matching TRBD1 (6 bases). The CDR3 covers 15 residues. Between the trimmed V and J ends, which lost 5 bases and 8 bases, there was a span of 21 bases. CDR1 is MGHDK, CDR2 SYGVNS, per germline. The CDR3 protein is CASSPQGRLLGEAFF. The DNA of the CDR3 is TGTGCCAGCAGTCCACAGGGACGGCTGCTGGGGGAAGCTTTCTTT.

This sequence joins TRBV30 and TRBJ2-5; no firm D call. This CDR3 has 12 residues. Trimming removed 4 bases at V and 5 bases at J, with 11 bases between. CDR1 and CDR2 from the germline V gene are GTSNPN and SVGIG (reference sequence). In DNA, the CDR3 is TGTGCCTGGACGATTGGTATCGAGACCCAGTACTTC. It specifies CAWTIGIETQYF.

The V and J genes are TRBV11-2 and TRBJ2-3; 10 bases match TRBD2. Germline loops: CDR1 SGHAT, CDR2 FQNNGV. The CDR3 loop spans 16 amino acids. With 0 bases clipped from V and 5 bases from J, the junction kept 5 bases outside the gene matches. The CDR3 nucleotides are TGTGCCAGCAGCTTAGAGTGGACTAGCGGCAAAGATACGCAGTATTTT. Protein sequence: CASSLEWTSGKDTQYF.

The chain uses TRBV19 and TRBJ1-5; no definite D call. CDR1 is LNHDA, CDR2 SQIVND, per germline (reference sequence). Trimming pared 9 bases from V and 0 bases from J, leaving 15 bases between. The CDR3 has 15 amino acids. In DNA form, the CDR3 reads TGTGCCAGCACTACCGGGATGAGTAGCAATCAGCCCCAGCATTTT. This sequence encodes CASTTGMSSNQPQHF.

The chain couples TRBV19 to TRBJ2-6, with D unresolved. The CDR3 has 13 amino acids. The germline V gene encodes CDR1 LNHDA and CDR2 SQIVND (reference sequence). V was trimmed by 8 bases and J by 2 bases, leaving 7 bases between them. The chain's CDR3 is CASEMAGANVLTF. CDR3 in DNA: TGTGCCAGTGAGATGGCTGGGGCCAACGTCCTGACTTTC.

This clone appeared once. The DNA of the CDR3 is TGTGCCAGCAGGTTCGGGGTCCAAGAGACCCAGTACTTC. This gives the protein CASRFGVQETQYF. The V gene is TRBV7-2, the J gene TRBJ2-5, with D possibly being TRBD2 (5 bases). V was trimmed by 6 bases and J by 1 base, leaving 9 bases between them. This CDR3 has 13 amino acids. Per the germline V gene, CDR1 is SGHTA and CDR2 is FQGNSA.

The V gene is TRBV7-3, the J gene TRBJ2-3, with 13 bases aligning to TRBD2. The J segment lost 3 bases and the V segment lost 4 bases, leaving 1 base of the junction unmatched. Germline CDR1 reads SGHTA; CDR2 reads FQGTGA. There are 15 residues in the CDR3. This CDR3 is CASSSTSGRTDTQYF. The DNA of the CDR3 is TGTGCCAGCAGCTCGACTAGCGGGAGGACAGATACGCAGTATTTT. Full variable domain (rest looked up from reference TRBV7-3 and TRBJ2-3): GAGVSQTPSNKVTEKGKYVELRCDPISGHTALYWYRQSLGQGPEFLIYFQGTGAADDSGLPNDRFFAVRPEGSVSTLKIQRTERGDSAVYLCASSSTSGRTDTQYFGPGTRLTVL.

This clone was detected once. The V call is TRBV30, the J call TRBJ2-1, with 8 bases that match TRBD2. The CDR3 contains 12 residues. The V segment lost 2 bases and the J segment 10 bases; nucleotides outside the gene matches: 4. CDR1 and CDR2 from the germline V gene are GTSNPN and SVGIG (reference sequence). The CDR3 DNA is TGTGCCTGGAGTTTTAGCGGGAAGGAGCAGTTCTTC. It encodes CAWSFSGKEQFF.

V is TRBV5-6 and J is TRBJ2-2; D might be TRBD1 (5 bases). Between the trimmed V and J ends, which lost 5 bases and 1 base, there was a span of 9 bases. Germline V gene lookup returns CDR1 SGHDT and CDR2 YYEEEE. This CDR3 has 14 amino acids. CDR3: CASRGRGNTGELFF. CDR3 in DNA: TGTGCCAGCAGGGGGCGCGGGAACACCGGGGAGCTGTTTTTT.